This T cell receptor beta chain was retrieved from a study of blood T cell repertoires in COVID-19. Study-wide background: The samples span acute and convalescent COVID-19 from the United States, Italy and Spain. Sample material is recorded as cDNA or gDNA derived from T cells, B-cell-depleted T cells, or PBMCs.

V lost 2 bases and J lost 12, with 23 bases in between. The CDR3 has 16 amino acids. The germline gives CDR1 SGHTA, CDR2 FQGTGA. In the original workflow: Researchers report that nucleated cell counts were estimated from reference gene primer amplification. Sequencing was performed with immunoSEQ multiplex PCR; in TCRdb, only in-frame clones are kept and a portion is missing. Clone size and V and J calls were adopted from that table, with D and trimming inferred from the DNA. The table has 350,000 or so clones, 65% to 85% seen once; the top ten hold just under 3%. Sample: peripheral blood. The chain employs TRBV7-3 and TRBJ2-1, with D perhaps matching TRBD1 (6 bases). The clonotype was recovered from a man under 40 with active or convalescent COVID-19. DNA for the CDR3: TGTGCCAGCAGCTTAGGGGGCCCTTCGTCTGTCGAGGGGCAGTTCTTC. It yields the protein CASSLGGPSSVEGQFF.